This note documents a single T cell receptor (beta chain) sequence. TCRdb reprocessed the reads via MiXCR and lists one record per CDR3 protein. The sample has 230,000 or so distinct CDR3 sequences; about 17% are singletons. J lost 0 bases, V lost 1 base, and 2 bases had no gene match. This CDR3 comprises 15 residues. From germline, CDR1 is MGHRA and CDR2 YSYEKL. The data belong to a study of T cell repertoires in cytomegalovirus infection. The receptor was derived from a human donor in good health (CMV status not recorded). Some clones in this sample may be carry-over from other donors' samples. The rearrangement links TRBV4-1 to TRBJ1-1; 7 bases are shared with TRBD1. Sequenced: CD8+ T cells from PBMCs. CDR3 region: CASSQGGQMNTEAFF. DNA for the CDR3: TGCGCCAGCAGCCAAGGGGGACAGATGAACACTGAAGCTTTCTTT.